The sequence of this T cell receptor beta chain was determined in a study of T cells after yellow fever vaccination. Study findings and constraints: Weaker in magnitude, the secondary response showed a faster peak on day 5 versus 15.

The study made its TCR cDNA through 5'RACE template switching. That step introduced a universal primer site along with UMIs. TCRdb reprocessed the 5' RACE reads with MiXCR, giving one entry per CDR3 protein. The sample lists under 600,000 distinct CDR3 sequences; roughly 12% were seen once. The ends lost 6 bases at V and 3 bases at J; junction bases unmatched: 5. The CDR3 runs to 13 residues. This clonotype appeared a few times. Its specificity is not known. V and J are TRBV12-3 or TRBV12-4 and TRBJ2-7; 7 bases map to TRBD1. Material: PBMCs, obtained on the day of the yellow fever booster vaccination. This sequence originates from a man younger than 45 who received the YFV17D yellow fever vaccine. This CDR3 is CASSLQGLYEQYF. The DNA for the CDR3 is TGTGCCAGCAGCCTACAGGGGCTCTACGAGCAGTACTTC.